This T cell receptor beta chain was sequenced during a study of identical twins. From the 5' RACE reads, TCRdb called clonotypes with MiXCR, one entry per CDR3 protein. Here the sample spans around 1.7 million distinct CDR3 sequences, under 35% being singletons. This TCR derives from a newborn girl in good health. Input material: cord blood.

The CDR3 DNA reads TGCGCCAGCTCCGGTCGGGACTACTACACAGATACGCAGTATTTT. Translated: CASSGRDYYTDTQYF. This chain joins TRBV5-1 and TRBJ2-3, with 7 bases identical to TRBD2. The ends lost 7 bases at V and 2 bases at J; junction bases unmatched: 10. The CDR3 loop spans 15 amino acids. Germline-derived CDR1 and CDR2 are SGHRS and YFSETQ.